The rows below give T cell receptor beta chains drawn from one sample of a study of control samples from healthy donors and cancer patients. Data came from immunoSEQ multiplex PCR; TCRdb stores just in-frame clones and leaves some out. This sample has 100,000 to 150,000 clones; roughly 87% occur once, and the top ten carry around 2%. Sequencing used blood. These TCRs come from a man aged 18-30 years in good health. The CDR3 runs from the conserved cysteine through the conserved F or W. The D gene is left open where the match is weak. Clone size is given for some rows only: seen once, a few or many times, or a class if the clone is expanded.

size: .
V: TRBV24-1
J: TRBJ1-1
D: .
CDR3: CATSDPGLKNTEAFF
DNA: TGTGCCACCAGTGATCCTGGCCTTAAGAACACTGAAGCTTTCTTT

size: .
V: TRBV5-1
J: TRBJ2-2
D: TRBD1
CDR3: CASSLERGLGTGELFF
DNA: TGCGCCAGCAGCTTGGAAAGGGGGCTAGGCACCGGGGAGCTGTTTTTT

size: .
V: TRBV14
J: TRBJ2-5
D: TRBD2
CDR3: CASSPGLAGTGTQYF
DNA: TGTGCCAGCAGCCCCGGACTAGCGGGAACAGGGACCCAGTACTTC

size: .
V: TRBV6-1
J: TRBJ2-7
D: .
CDR3: CASSVSPGQGERHEQYF
DNA: TGTGCCAGCAGTGTGTCTCCGGGGCAAGGAGAGAGGCACGAGCAGTACTTC

size: once
V: TRBV7-6
J: TRBJ1-1
D: .
CDR3: CASSDPTLTGGTEAFF
DNA: TGTGCCAGCAGCGACCCGACCCTGACGGGGGGGACTGAAGCTTTCTTT

size: once
V: TRBV6-1
J: TRBJ1-1
D: .
CDR3: CASSETRRRPNTEAFF
DNA: TGTGCCAGCAGTGAAACCCGCCGGCGCCCGAACACTGAAGCTTTCTTT

size: .
V: TRBV9
J: TRBJ2-1
D: .
CDR3: CASSDIPGNEQFF
DNA: TGTGCCAGCAGCGACATTCCGGGGAATGAGCAGTTCTTC

size: .
V: TRBV27
J: TRBJ1-4
D: .
CDR3: CASSLGRSNEKLFF
DNA: TGTGCCAGCAGTTTGGGACGGTCTAATGAAAAACTGTTTTTT

size: .
V: TRBV6-2/TRBV6-3
J: TRBJ1-4
D: .
CDR3: CASSYPPEGYEKLFF
DNA: TGTGCCAGCAGTTACCCACCCGAAGGATATGAAAAACTGTTTTTT

size: .
V: TRBV5-1
J: TRBJ2-5
D: .
CDR3: CASSLTGSGETQYF
DNA: TGCGCCAGCAGCTTGACAGGATCCGGAGAGACCCAGTACTTC

size: .
V: TRBV5-8
J: TRBJ1-5
D: .
CDR3: CASSPLGPQHF
DNA: TGTGCCAGCAGCCCCCTGGGGCCCCAGCATTTT

size: .
V: TRBV9
J: TRBJ1-1
D: .
CDR3: CASSKGELPTEAFF
DNA: TGTGCCAGCAGCAAGGGGGAATTACCGACTGAAGCTTTCTTT

size: .
V: TRBV5-4
J: TRBJ2-5
D: .
CDR3: CASSLAGLRRETQYF
DNA: TGTGCCAGCAGCTTGGCTGGCCTCAGGAGAGAGACCCAGTACTTC

size: .
V: TRBV20-1
J: TRBJ2-3
D: .
CDR3: CSASRADTQYF
DNA: TGCAGTGCTAGCCGAGCAGATACGCAGTATTTT

size: .
V: TRBV27
J: TRBJ1-2
D: .
CDR3: CASSPNLVGYTF
DNA: TGTGCCAGCAGTCCAAACCTCGTTGGCTACACCTTC

size: .
V: TRBV6-6
J: TRBJ1-5
D: .
CDR3: CASSYRAGDSGQPQHF
DNA: TGTGCCAGCAGTTACCGGGCTGGGGATTCGGGTCAGCCCCAGCATTTT

size: .
V: TRBV5-1
J: TRBJ1-1
D: .
CDR3: CASSLRGTEAFF
DNA: TGCGCCAGCAGCTTGCGTGGGACTGAAGCTTTCTTT

size: .
V: TRBV14
J: TRBJ1-1
D: .
CDR3: CASSQWSEVNTEAFF
DNA: TGTGCCAGCAGCCAATGGTCGGAGGTGAACACTGAAGCTTTCTTT

size: few
V: TRBV7-9
J: TRBJ1-1
D: .
CDR3: CASSPTGQNTEAFF
DNA: TGTGCCAGCAGCCCCACAGGGCAGAACACTGAAGCTTTCTTT

size: .
V: TRBV2
J: TRBJ2-2
D: .
CDR3: CASTRESTGELFF
DNA: TGTGCCAGCACTCGAGAAAGCACCGGGGAGCTGTTTTTT

size: .
V: TRBV14
J: TRBJ1-2
D: .
CDR3: CASSQSVTAGAYGYTF
DNA: TGTGCCAGCAGCCAATCGGTGACAGCGGGCGCCTATGGCTACACCTTC

size: .
V: TRBV7-9
J: TRBJ1-2
D: .
CDR3: CASSLVIHGYTF
DNA: TGTGCCAGCAGCTTAGTTATCCATGGCTACACCTTC

size: .
V: TRBV6-1
J: TRBJ2-1
D: TRBD2
CDR3: CASSVQGGSPYNEQFF
DNA: TGTGCCAGCAGTGTGCAGGGCGGGAGCCCTTACAATGAGCAGTTCTTC

size: .
V: TRBV6-5
J: TRBJ2-3
D: .
CDR3: CASSSLTRGTDTQYF
DNA: TGTGCCAGCAGTTCCCTCACAAGGGGCACAGATACGCAGTATTTT

size: .
V: TRBV11-2
J: TRBJ2-4
D: TRBD2
CDR3: CASSGLAGESAKNIQYF
DNA: TGTGCCAGCTCCGGACTAGCGGGAGAGTCGGCCAAAAACATTCAGTACTTC

size: once
V: TRBV18
J: TRBJ2-4
D: TRBD1
CDR3: CASSPFTRQGAKNIQYF
DNA: TGTGCCAGCTCACCCTTTACTAGACAGGGAGCCAAAAACATTCAGTACTTC

size: .
V: TRBV27
J: TRBJ2-3
D: .
CDR3: CASSLSPHTDTQYF
DNA: TGTGCCAGCAGTTTATCTCCACACACAGATACGCAGTATTTT

size: .
V: TRBV4-1
J: TRBJ2-5
D: .
CDR3: CASSQREQETQYF
DNA: TGCGCCAGCAGCCAAAGGGAACAAGAGACCCAGTACTTC

size: .
V: TRBV19
J: TRBJ2-1
D: .
CDR3: CASRTHRAAYNEQFF
DNA: TGTGCCAGTAGGACCCACAGGGCCGCCTACAATGAGCAGTTCTTC

size: .
V: TRBV5-1
J: TRBJ2-3
D: .
CDR3: CASSIPADTQYF
DNA: TGCGCCAGCAGTATCCCCGCAGATACGCAGTATTTT

size: .
V: TRBV11-3
J: TRBJ2-2
D: TRBD1
CDR3: CASSQQGGSTGELFF
DNA: TGTGCCAGCAGCCAACAGGGGGGTAGCACCGGGGAGCTGTTTTTT

size: .
V: TRBV28
J: TRBJ2-5
D: TRBD2
CDR3: CASSSSGLGSQYF
DNA: TGTGCCAGCAGTTCTAGCGGGTTGGGGTCCCAGTACTTC

size: .
V: TRBV28
J: TRBJ2-3
D: .
CDR3: CASSSDTQYF
DNA: TGTGCCAGCAGTTCAGATACGCAGTATTTT

size: .
V: TRBV2
J: TRBJ2-7
D: .
CDR3: CASSSAVGTRGHEQYF
DNA: TGTGCCAGCAGCTCCGCGGTTGGGACCCGGGGGCACGAGCAGTACTTC

size: .
V: TRBV6-4
J: TRBJ2-3
D: TRBD1
CDR3: CASSDSGTALDTQYF
DNA: TGTGCCAGCAGTGACTCAGGGACAGCACTCGATACGCAGTATTTT

size: .
V: TRBV20-1
J: TRBJ2-2
D: TRBD2
CDR3: CSASSGRRGTGELFF
DNA: TGCAGTGCCAGTAGCGGGAGGAGGGGCACCGGGGAGCTGTTTTTT

size: once
V: TRBV12-5
J: TRBJ2-5
D: .
CDR3: CASGGGLPMETQYF
DNA: TGTGCTAGTGGCGGGGGGCTGCCAATGGAGACCCAGTACTTC

size: .
V: TRBV18
J: TRBJ2-7
D: TRBD1
CDR3: CASSPPGTGAIYEQYF
DNA: TGTGCCAGCTCACCACCAGGGACAGGGGCAATCTACGAGCAGTACTTC

size: .
V: TRBV3-1/TRBV3-2
J: TRBJ2-1
D: TRBD2
CDR3: CASSRANRLAGANEQFF
DNA: TGTGCCAGCAGCCGGGCGAATAGACTAGCGGGAGCCAATGAGCAGTTCTTC

size: .
V: TRBV21-1
J: TRBJ2-3
D: .
CDR3: CASSARPGGVSDTQYF
DNA: TGTGCCAGCAGCGCCCGACCCGGGGGGGTCTCAGATACGCAGTATTTT

size: few
V: TRBV2
J: TRBJ2-1
D: TRBD2
CDR3: CASRPTSGGYNEQFF
DNA: TGTGCCAGCAGGCCCACTAGCGGGGGGTACAATGAGCAGTTCTTC

size: few
V: TRBV19
J: TRBJ1-5
D: .
CDR3: CASSPRSSGDRGNQPQHF
DNA: TGTGCCAGTAGCCCCCGCAGTTCAGGGGATCGAGGCAATCAGCCCCAGCATTTT

size: few
V: TRBV11-2
J: TRBJ1-1
D: TRBD1
CDR3: CASRQGADTEAFF
DNA: TGTGCCAGTCGACAGGGGGCGGACACTGAAGCTTTCTTT

size: .
V: TRBV6-5
J: TRBJ2-3
D: .
CDR3: CASSSGTDTQYF
DNA: TGTGCCAGCAGTTCCGGAACAGATACGCAGTATTTT

size: .
V: TRBV19
J: TRBJ1-2
D: .
CDR3: CASSRGDNYGYTF
DNA: TGTGCCAGTAGTCGGGGGGATAACTATGGCTACACCTTC